Presented here are 15 T cell receptor beta chains from one specimen sequenced in a study of T cell responses to AZD1222 COVID-19 vaccine. The data were produced by immunoSEQ multiplex PCR, yet TCRdb's version contains in-frame clones alone and is incomplete. The sample gives roughly 150,000 clones, just over 90% of which show up once; approximately 5.4% is in the top ten. The sample in question was peripheral blood, obtained on day 0 of AZD1222 vaccination. These receptors originate from an adult in good health.

The gene calls are TRBV3-1 (or the pseudogene TRBV3-2) and TRBJ1-1, with D perhaps matching TRBD1 (5 bases). This CDR3 comprises 13 residues. Trimming pared 0 bases from V and 9 bases from J, leaving 11 bases between. Germline lookup yields CDR1 LGHDT and CDR2 YNNKEL (reference sequence). The CDR3 protein is CASSQDGGVQAFF. The CDR3 DNA follows: TGTGCCAGCAGCCAAGATGGGGGGGTACAAGCTTTCTTT.

The CDR3 DNA follows: TGTGCCAGCAGCTTGAGGCGGGGAAAGCAAGAGACCCAGTACTTC. Its protein product is CASSLRRGKQETQYF. The chain is built from TRBV5-6 and TRBJ2-5, with a tentative D call TRBD2 (6 bases). Germline CDR1 and CDR2: SGHDT and YYEEEE. This CDR3 is 15 amino acids long. The V gene lost 1 base and the J gene lost 2 bases, with 12 bases spanning the gap.

This chain connects TRBV28 to TRBJ1-5, with unresolved D. Trimming took 7 bases from V and 0 from J, leaving 10 bases between them. Looked up from germline, CDR1 is MDHEN and CDR2 is SYDVKM. The CDR3 has 14 amino acids. The CDR3 bases are TGTGCCAGCAATTCCCTCTATAGCAATCAGCCCCAGCATTTT. Its protein is CASNSLYSNQPQHF.

This sequence joins TRBV7-6 and TRBJ2-7, with D perhaps TRBD2 (6 bases). Germline V lookup: CDR1 SGHVS, CDR2 FNYEAQ. Trimming took 5 bases from V and 7 from J, leaving 15 bases between them. CDR3 size: 13 residues. CDR3 in DNA: TGTGCCAGCAGCCAAAGACGGGACTGGGAGCAGTACTTC. This encodes CASSQRRDWEQYF.

The V gene is TRBV10-3, the J gene TRBJ1-2, with D possibly being TRBD1 (5 bases). The V gene's germline CDR1 is ENHRY and CDR2 SYGVKD. The V gene lost 1 base and the J gene lost 7 bases, with 7 bases spanning the gap. The CDR3 is 12 residues long. The CDR3 DNA reads as TGTGCCATCAGTGAGTGGCAGGGTGGCTACACCTTC. Translating gives CAISEWQGGYTF.

This sequence joins TRBV5-3 and TRBJ2-7; 7 positions match TRBD1. TRBV5-3 is sorted into the ORF group, with uncertain function. V shed 2 bases and J 2 bases; nucleotides not matched to a gene: 13. The length of the CDR3 is 17 residues. The chain's CDR3 is CARSFPDREDTPYEQYF. The CDR3 region has the DNA TGTGCCAGAAGCTTCCCCGACAGGGAAGATACACCCTACGAGCAGTACTTC.

The chain couples TRBV7-8 to TRBJ2-5; D call uncertain. Germline V gene lookup returns CDR1 SGHVS and CDR2 FQNEAQ. This CDR3 comprises 11 residues. V was cut by 5 bases and J by 2 bases, with 3 bases left in between. DNA for the CDR3: TGTGCCAGCAGCCCTCAAGAGACCCAGTACTTC. Translating gives CASSPQETQYF.

The chain carries TRBV9 and TRBJ1-1; the D gene is possibly TRBD1 (5 bases). Germline V CDR1 and CDR2: SGDLS, YYNGEE. With 3 bases removed from V and 1 base from J, the gap between germline ends came to 13 bases. The CDR3 covers 15 residues. CDR3 bases: TGTGCCAGCAGCGCTCGGGGCCAGACGAACACTGAAGCTTTCTTT. Its protein product is CASSARGQTNTEAFF.

This rearrangement joins TRBV6-2 or TRBV6-3 to TRBJ2-3, with D perhaps matching TRBD1 (5 bases). Germline-derived CDR1 and CDR2 are MNHEY and SVGEGT. V was shortened by 4 bases and J by 2 bases, with 7 bases between the two germline ends. The CDR3 is 13 amino acids. CDR3 in amino acids: CASSSRDTDTQYF. CDR3 in DNA: TGTGCCAGCAGTTCCAGGGACACAGATACGCAGTATTTT.

CDR3 bases: TGTGCTAGTGGAATTAGCGGGGGATACAATGAGCAGTTCTTC. Protein product: CASGISGGYNEQFF. V usage is TRBV12-5 and J usage is TRBJ2-1, with 9 bases that match TRBD2. The CDR3 contains 14 residues. Per germline, CDR1 LGHNT and CDR2 FRNRAP. With 6 bases clipped from V and 4 bases from J, the junction kept 4 bases outside the gene matches.

The chain couples TRBV29-1 to TRBJ1-2; unclear D gene. Germline lookup yields CDR1 SQVTM and CDR2 ANQGSEA. V was cut by 5 bases and J by 2 bases, with 12 bases left in between. The CDR3 runs 13 residues. The CDR3 DNA is TGCAGCGTTCAAGGGCGAGGAAACTATGGCTACACCTTC. This codes for CSVQGRGNYGYTF.

The V call is TRBV5-6, the J call TRBJ1-4, with no clear D. The CDR3 is 13 amino acids. The V gene's germline CDR1 is SGHDT and CDR2 YYEEEE. V lost 0 bases to trimming and J lost 6 bases, with 6 bases between them. CDR3 sequence: CASSLVADEKLFF. DNA of the CDR3: TGTGCCAGCAGCTTGGTGGCAGATGAAAAACTGTTTTTT.

The chain links TRBV5-6 to TRBJ2-3; no clear D. V lost 2 bases to trimming and J lost 10 bases, with 8 bases between them. Germline V gene lookup returns CDR1 SGHDT and CDR2 YYEEEE. This CDR3 is 11 amino acids long. CDR3 DNA: TGTGCCAGCAGCTTATATACTGCGCAGTATTTT. Translation: CASSLYTAQYF.

J is TRBJ1-4 and V is TRBV7-2; no firm D call. The CDR3 loop spans 15 amino acids. CDR1 is SGHTA, CDR2 FQGNSA, per germline. Between the trimmed V and J ends, which lost 5 bases and 8 bases, there was a span of 18 bases. CDR3 sequence: CASSPVVGGVEKLFF. Here the CDR3 DNA reads TGTGCCAGCAGCCCAGTAGTGGGTGGGGTCGAAAAACTGTTTTTT.

The CDR3 loop is CASSFGPQGGELFF. In DNA form, the CDR3 reads TGTGCCAGCAGTTTCGGACCACAGGGCGGGGAGCTGTTTTTT. This chain links TRBV5-4 with TRBJ2-2; TRBD1 is a possible D gene (6 bases). V lost 5 bases to trimming and J lost 7 bases, with 15 bases between them. Germline assignment: CDR1 SGHNT and CDR2 YYREEE (reference sequence). The CDR3 sequence is 14 residues long.